This T cell receptor beta chain appears in the sequencing data of a study of resident and recirculating memory T cells in vitiligo. Only in-frame clones appear in the TCRdb table, and some are missing; sequencing was by immunoSEQ multiplex PCR. Among 40,000 to 50,000 clones, about nine tenths were seen once, and the ten largest hold about 4.6%. No vitiligo treatment was given during the prior three months. Germline V gene lookup returns CDR1 SGHRS and CDR2 YFSETQ. The CDR3 has 14 amino acids. Trimming left V 3 bases short and J 5 bases short, with 14 bases between. The material sequenced was blood. The rearrangement links TRBV5-1 to TRBJ2-5; D is undetermined. This sequence was found in a male donor with vitiligo. Here the CDR3 reads CASSYLSPAETQYF. For the CDR3, the DNA is TGCGCCAGCAGCTACCTATCCCCCGCGGAGACCCAGTACTTC. The variable domain in full, with the rest retrieved from reference TRBV5-1 and TRBJ2-5, is KAGVTQTPRYLIKTRGQQVTLSCSPISGHRSVSWYQQTPGQGLQFLFEYFSETQRNKGNFPGRFSGRQFSNSRSEMNVSTLELGDSALYLCASSYLSPAETQYFGPGTRLLVL.